This passage covers 27 T cell receptor beta chains from one sample sequenced in a study of blood T cell repertoires in COVID-19 (TCRdb year 2020). Library preparation employed the immunoSEQ multiplex PCR assay. The source is immuneACCESS, and TCRdb retained only in-frame sequences with V and J called. Part of the clones is not carried over; for the studies checked, unresolved V genes explain less than half of this, and the remainder is unexplained. The sample includes about 270,000 clones, with over 70% observed a single time. Approximately 9% of the sample rests with the top ten. The sample taken for sequencing was peripheral blood. The receptors were sampled from a human donor in a cohort sampled during active COVID-19.

This sequence joins TRBV6-5 and TRBJ1-1, with 8 bases identical to TRBD1. This CDR3 contains 14 residues. Losses at the gene ends were 6 bases for V and 1 base for J; bases not matched to a gene: 4. The germline gives CDR1 MNHEY, CDR2 SVGAGI. The CDR3 nucleotides read TGTGCCAGCAGCCGACAGGGGTGGAACACTGAAGCTTTCTTT. Translating it yields CASSRQGWNTEAFF.

The chain joins TRBV7-8 to TRBJ2-5; the match to TRBD2 covers 10 bases. This CDR3 is 15 amino acids long. Germline V gene data show CDR1 as SGHVS and CDR2 as FQNEAQ. After removal of 3 bases from V and 6 bases from J, the junction contained 7 bases not matched to a gene. The CDR3 loop reads CASSLTLAGQQTQYF. CDR3 in DNA: TGTGCCAGCAGCTTGACACTAGCGGGGCAACAGACCCAGTACTTC.

In DNA form, the CDR3 reads TGTGCCAGCAGCCAAAAAGGCGGGCGGGAGCAGTACTTC. It codes for CASSQKGGREQYF. The V call is TRBV7-2, the J call TRBJ2-7; possible D gene TRBD2, 5 bases. Between the trimmed V and J ends, which lost 5 bases and 7 bases, there was a span of 15 bases. CDR1 is SGHTA, CDR2 FQGNSA, per germline. The CDR3 totals 13 residues.

This clone was seen a single time. J is TRBJ1-3 and V is TRBV7-8; no clear D. V was shortened by 5 bases and J by 0 bases, with 14 bases between the two germline ends. The CDR3 length is 16 residues. Germline lookup yields CDR1 SGHVS and CDR2 FQNEAQ. Here the CDR3 DNA reads TGTGCCAGCAGCCCCTTCGATCCCGGCTCTGGAAACACCATATATTTT. Its translation is CASSPFDPGSGNTIYF.

The CDR3 DNA follows: TGTGCCAGCAGTGATTCTAGCGGGATCTACGAGCAGTACTTC. Translation: CASSDSSGIYEQYF. V usage is TRBV2 and J usage is TRBJ2-7; TRBD2 aligns across 9 bases. Trimming cost V 3 bases and J 3 bases; bases outside gene matches: 3. This CDR3 has 14 amino acids. Germline assignment: CDR1 SNHLY and CDR2 FYNNEI.

The genes are TRBV9 and TRBJ2-7; TRBD2 agrees at 10 bases. CDR3 length: 15 amino acids. Germline CDR1 is SGDLS and CDR2 is YYNGEE. V dropped 1 base and J dropped 3; count of bases not matched to a gene: 4. CDR3 bases: TGTGCCAGCAGCGTAAGGGCTAGCGGGAGCTACGAGCAGTACTTC. The encoded protein is CASSVRASGSYEQYF.

This clone was counted a few times. The chain recombines TRBV5-1 with TRBJ2-3; D may be TRBD2 (5 bases). This CDR3 comprises 15 residues. Per germline, CDR1 SGHRS and CDR2 YFSETQ. V was shortened by 3 bases and J by 4 bases, with 15 bases between the two germline ends. The CDR3 sequence: CASSYGVAEADTQYF. In nucleotides, the CDR3 is TGCGCCAGCAGCTACGGGGTGGCTGAAGCAGATACGCAGTATTTT.

This clone was found a few times. The chain joins TRBV5-1 to TRBJ2-3; 13 bases are shared with TRBD2. The CDR3 totals 18 residues. The V and J ends lost 0 bases and 7 bases, in that order; junction bases with no gene match: 11. Germline V gives CDR1 SGHRS, CDR2 YFSETQ. The CDR3 here is CASSLAFGTSGTLYTQYF. The DNA for the CDR3 is TGCGCCAGCAGCTTGGCCTTCGGGACTAGCGGGACCCTTTATACGCAGTATTTT. Drawing the rest from reference TRBV5-1 and TRBJ2-3, the complete variable domain is KAGVTQTPRYLIKTRGQQVTLSCSPISGHRSVSWYQQTPGQGLQFLFEYFSETQRNKGNFPGRFSGRQFSNSRSEMNVSTLELGDSALYLCASSLAFGTSGTLYTQYFGPGTRLTVL.

The chain has TRBV6-5 and TRBJ2-3; 10 nucleotides agree with TRBD1. Germline V lookup: CDR1 MNHEY, CDR2 SVGAGI. V dropped 1 base and J dropped 3; count of bases not matched to a gene: 4. The CDR3 is 16 residues long. CDR3 in DNA: TGTGCCAGCAGTTACTGGAGGGGACAGGGGACAGATACGCAGTATTTT. It codes for CASSYWRGQGTDTQYF.

The rearrangement joins TRBV4-3 to TRBJ2-2; 9 nucleotides line up with TRBD2. This CDR3 is built from 15 residues. The trim removed 4 bases at V and 5 bases at J, leaving 5 bases unmatched. CDR1 and CDR2 (germline): LGHNA, YSLEER. DNA for the CDR3: TGCGCCAGCAGCCCCCAGCGGGGGGTAACCGGGGAGCTGTTTTTT. Translating it yields CASSPQRGVTGELFF.

The rearrangement joins TRBV25-1 to TRBJ1-1; D possibly corresponds to TRBD1 (6 bases). The germline V and J ends were trimmed by 5 bases and 6 bases, with 13 bases remaining between them. This CDR3 comprises 13 residues. Germline V gene data show CDR1 as MGHDK and CDR2 as SYGVNS. CDR3 protein: CASSTHRQAEAFF. The CDR3 DNA sequence: TGTGCCAGCAGTACCCATCGACAGGCTGAAGCTTTCTTT.

The V call is TRBV19, the J call TRBJ2-6, with D hard to call. The length of the CDR3 is 15 residues. Germline CDR1 reads LNHDA; CDR2 reads SQIVND (reference sequence). The V end was cut by 7 bases, the J end by 2 bases, with 12 bases between. The CDR3 DNA is TGTGCCAGTACTCGTTTAGTTACTGGGGCCAACGTCCTGACTTTC. Translating gives CASTRLVTGANVLTF.

The chain recombines TRBV6-1 with TRBJ1-5; D possibly corresponds to TRBD1 (5 bases). From germline, CDR1 is MNHNS and CDR2 SASEGT. The CDR3 is made up of 16 amino acids. The ends were cut back, 4 bases at V and 7 bases at J, with 20 bases in the middle. This chain's CDR3 is CASSGRDLIGRQPQHF. In DNA, the CDR3 is TGTGCCAGCAGTGGCCGGGACCTAATAGGGAGGCAGCCCCAGCATTTT.

The J gene is TRBJ2-1, the V gene TRBV27, with 7 bases fitting TRBD1. Per germline, CDR1 MNHEY and CDR2 SMNVEV (reference sequence). V dropped 6 bases and J dropped 2; count of bases not matched to a gene: 7. There are 15 residues in the CDR3. CDR3 DNA sequence: TGTGCCAGCAGGCTGCAGGGGGTCACCTACAATGAGCAGTTCTTC. Amino acid sequence: CASRLQGVTYNEQFF.

This chain joins TRBV5-6 and TRBJ2-7, with D maybe TRBD2 (6 bases). Trimming pared 2 bases from V and 6 bases from J, leaving 18 bases between. Germline values: CDR1 SGHDT, CDR2 YYEEEE. CDR3 length: 15 residues. The CDR3 here is CASSFRRPGGVEQYF. CDR3 nucleotides: TGTGCCAGCAGCTTCCGACGGCCTGGAGGGGTCGAGCAGTACTTC.

This clone was detected only a few times. The CDR3 region has the DNA TGTGCCAGCAGCTTATGGCCAGGGACTAGCTCCTACAATGAGCAGTTCTTC. It specifies CASSLWPGTSSYNEQFF. The chain has TRBV7-2 and TRBJ2-1; 8 bases match TRBD2. The ends lost 2 bases at V and 0 bases at J; junction bases unmatched: 6. The CDR3 totals 17 residues. Per the germline V gene, CDR1 is SGHTA and CDR2 is FQGNSA.

The V call is TRBV6-2 or TRBV6-3, the J call TRBJ2-7; 11 bases align to TRBD2. The germline V gene encodes CDR1 MNHEY and CDR2 SVGEGT. The CDR3 contains 20 residues. The trim removed 0 bases at V and 4 bases at J, leaving 17 bases unmatched. The CDR3 bases are TGTGCCAGCAGTTACTCGACGATGCCGCTAGCGGGGGGCCGGAGTTACGAGCAGTACTTC. Translated: CASSYSTMPLAGGRSYEQYF.

V usage is TRBV4-1 and J usage is TRBJ1-1; D gene unclear. The CDR3 sequence is 16 residues long. Per the germline V gene, CDR1 is MGHRA and CDR2 is YSYEKL. V lost 1 base to trimming and J lost 3 bases, with 15 bases between them. The CDR3 loop reads CASSQVVGGIDTEAFF. The CDR3 coding sequence is TGCGCCAGCAGCCAAGTAGTCGGAGGGATAGACACTGAAGCTTTCTTT.

The chain carries TRBV5-4 and TRBJ1-1; no clear D. Germline V gene data show CDR1 as SGHNT and CDR2 as YYREEE (reference sequence). This CDR3 is built from 13 residues. Trimming shortened V by 1 base and J by 1 base, and 5 bases separated the two germline ends. As DNA, the CDR3 is TGTGCCAGCAGCTTGTTTCAGAACACTGAAGCTTTCTTT. This translates into CASSLFQNTEAFF.

The CDR3 coding sequence is TGTGCCAGCAGCGTAGTCCCAGAAAACACCATATATTTT. Protein: CASSVVPENTIYF. V is TRBV9 and J is TRBJ1-3, with D uncertain. CDR3 length equals 13 residues. Trimming removed 0 bases at V and 6 bases at J, with 7 bases between. Germline CDR1 reads SGDLS; CDR2 reads YYNGEE.

V is TRBV28 and J is TRBJ1-2; possibly TRBD1 for D (6 bases). Germline assignment: CDR1 MDHEN and CDR2 SYDVKM. V was clipped by 5 bases and J by 2 bases, with 9 bases between them. The CDR3 sequence is 13 residues long. CDR3 DNA: TGTGCCAGCAGTCATAGGGGGAACTATGGCTACACCTTC. Amino acid sequence: CASSHRGNYGYTF.

This clone was counted only a few times. The rearrangement uses TRBV5-5 and TRBJ2-7; D is uncertain. The CDR3 consists of 14 residues. V lost 2 bases to trimming and J lost 5 bases, with 14 bases between them. Germline V gives CDR1 SGHKS, CDR2 YYEKEE (reference sequence). Here the CDR3 reads CASSLTGPPNEQYF. CDR3 DNA: TGTGCCAGCAGCTTAACGGGTCCCCCTAACGAGCAGTACTTC. Drawing the rest from reference TRBV5-5 and TRBJ2-7, the complete variable domain is DAGVTQSPTHLIKTRGQQVTLRCSPISGHKSVSWYQQVLGQGPQFIFQYYEKEERGRGNFPDRFSARQFPNYSSELNVNALLLGDSALYLCASSLTGPPNEQYFGPGTRLTVT.

The chain combines TRBV28 with TRBJ2-2; D uncertain. The V end was cut by 5 bases, the J end by 4 bases, with 8 bases between. The CDR3 covers 13 residues. Germline CDR1 reads MDHEN; CDR2 reads SYDVKM. This CDR3 reads CASSAVPTGELFF. The CDR3 coding sequence is TGTGCCAGCAGTGCGGTTCCCACCGGGGAGCTGTTTTTT.

The chain is built from TRBV5-4 and TRBJ2-7; no firm D call. CDR1 SGHNT and CDR2 YYREEE come from the germline V gene (reference sequence). V was clipped by 0 bases and J by 3 bases, with 13 bases between them. The CDR3 sequence is 15 residues long. The CDR3: CASSLDGAPRYEQYF. DNA of the CDR3: TGTGCCAGCAGCTTGGACGGAGCCCCCCGCTACGAGCAGTACTTC.

V gene TRBV11-2 combines with J gene TRBJ2-5; D is unclear. V lost 1 base to trimming and J lost 1 base, with 10 bases between them. Germline lookup yields CDR1 SGHAT and CDR2 FQNNGV. CDR3 length: 15 amino acids. The CDR3 bases are TGTGCCAGCAGCTTAGGGTTAGCAGTCCAAGAGACCCAGTACTTC. Translation gives CASSLGLAVQETQYF.

V gene TRBV29-1 combines with J gene TRBJ2-7; D may be TRBD1 (5 bases). Trimming left V 1 base short and J 2 bases short, with 9 bases between. The germline gives CDR1 SQVTM, CDR2 ANQGSEA. The CDR3 is 13 residues long. Written as DNA, the CDR3 is TGCAGCGTTGAAGGCAGGGTGGCCTACGAGCAGTACTTC. Translating gives CSVEGRVAYEQYF.

This rearrangement joins TRBV6-2 or TRBV6-3 to TRBJ2-7; D call uncertain. The V gene lost 5 bases and the J gene lost 3 bases, with 14 bases spanning the gap. Germline loops: CDR1 MNHEY, CDR2 SVGEGT. The CDR3 runs to 14 residues. The CDR3 sequence: CASSPFSGGYEQYF. Written as DNA, the CDR3 is TGTGCCAGCAGTCCATTTTCCGGTGGCTACGAGCAGTACTTC.